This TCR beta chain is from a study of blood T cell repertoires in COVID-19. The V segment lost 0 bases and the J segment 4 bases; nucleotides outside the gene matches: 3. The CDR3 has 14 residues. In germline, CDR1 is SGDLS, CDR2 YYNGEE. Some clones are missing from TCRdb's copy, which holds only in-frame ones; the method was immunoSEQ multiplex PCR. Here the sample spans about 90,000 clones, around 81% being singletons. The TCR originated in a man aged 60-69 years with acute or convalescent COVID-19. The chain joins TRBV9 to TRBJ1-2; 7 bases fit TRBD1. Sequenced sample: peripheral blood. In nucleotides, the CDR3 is TGTGCCAGCAGCGTAGGACAGGGTTTCTATGGCTACACCTTC. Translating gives CASSVGQGFYGYTF.